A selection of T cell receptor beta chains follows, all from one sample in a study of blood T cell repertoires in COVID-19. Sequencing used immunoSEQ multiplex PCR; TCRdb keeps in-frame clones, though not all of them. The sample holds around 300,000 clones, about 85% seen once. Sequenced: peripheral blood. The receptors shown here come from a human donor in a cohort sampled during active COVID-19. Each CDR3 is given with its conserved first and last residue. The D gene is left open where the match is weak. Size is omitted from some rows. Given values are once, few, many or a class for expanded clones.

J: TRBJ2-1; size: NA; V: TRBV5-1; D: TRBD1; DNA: TGCGCCAGCAGCGGGACAGATAACAATGAGCAGTTCTTC; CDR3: CASSGTDNNEQFF
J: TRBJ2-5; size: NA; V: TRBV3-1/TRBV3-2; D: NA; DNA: TGTGCCAGCAGCCAAGTTTTACCAGCCCAGTACTTC; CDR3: CASSQVLPAQYF
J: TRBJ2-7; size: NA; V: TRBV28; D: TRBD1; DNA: TGTGCCAGCAGGCCAGACAGGGGAAGGCTAGGGGAGCAGTACTTC; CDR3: CASRPDRGRLGEQYF
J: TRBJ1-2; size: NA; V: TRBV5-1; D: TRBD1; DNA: TGCGCCAGCAGCCTGGGGTCAGGGGGGCTTGGCTACACCTTC; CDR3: CASSLGSGGLGYTF
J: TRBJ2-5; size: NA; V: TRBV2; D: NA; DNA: TGTGCCAGCAGTGGAGGGGAGACCCAGTACTTC; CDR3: CASSGGETQYF
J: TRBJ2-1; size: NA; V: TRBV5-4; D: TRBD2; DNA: TGTGCCAGCAGCTACACTAGCGGACCCTACAATGAGCAGTTCTTC; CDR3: CASSYTSGPYNEQFF
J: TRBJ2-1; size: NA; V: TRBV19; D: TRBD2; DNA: TGTGCCAGTAGTATAGACCAGGGACTAGGGGTGGGCAATGAGCAGTTCTTC; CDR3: CASSIDQGLGVGNEQFF
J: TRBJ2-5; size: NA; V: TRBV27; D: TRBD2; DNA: TGTGCCAGCAGTTCGCGGGAGTGGGGAGAGACCCAGTACTTC; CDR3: CASSSREWGETQYF
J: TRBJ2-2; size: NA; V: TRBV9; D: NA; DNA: TGTGCCAGCAGCCCCGTAATGACCGGGGAGCTGTTTTTT; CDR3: CASSPVMTGELFF
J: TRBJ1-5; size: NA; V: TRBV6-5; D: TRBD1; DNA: TGTGCCAGCAGGCCGGGACAGGGGACTCAGCCCCAGCATTTT; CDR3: CASRPGQGTQPQHF
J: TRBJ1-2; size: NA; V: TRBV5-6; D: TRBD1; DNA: TGTGCCAGCGGCGGGACAGGGAGAGGGGGCTACACCTTC; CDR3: CASGGTGRGGYTF
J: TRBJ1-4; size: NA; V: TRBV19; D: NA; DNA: TGTGCCAGTACCCATGAAGGGGCGCGGAATGAAAAACTGTTTTTT; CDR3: CASTHEGARNEKLFF
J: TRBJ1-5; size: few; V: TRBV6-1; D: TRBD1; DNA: TGTGCCAGCAGTGAATGGGCCAGGGGGAATAGCAATCAGCCCCAGCATTTT; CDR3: CASSEWARGNSNQPQHF
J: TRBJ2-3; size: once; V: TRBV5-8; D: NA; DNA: TGTGCCAGCAGCACTTCATTTGTGCAGTATTTT; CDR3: CASSTSFVQYF
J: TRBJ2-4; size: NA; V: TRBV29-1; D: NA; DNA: TGCAGCGCCGTACGGTTCCAGGGTCCCAAAAACATTCAGTACTTC; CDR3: CSAVRFQGPKNIQYF
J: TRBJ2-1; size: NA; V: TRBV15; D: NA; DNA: TGTGCCACCAGCAGAGGAACAGGTATCACCTACAATGAGCAGTTCTTC; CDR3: CATSRGTGITYNEQFF
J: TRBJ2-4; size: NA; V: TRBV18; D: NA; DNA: TGTGCCAGCTCACCAGGCTTGAGGGAGAAAAACATTCAGTACTTC; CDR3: CASSPGLREKNIQYF
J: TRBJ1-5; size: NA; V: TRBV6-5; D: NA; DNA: TGTGCCAGCAGTTACAATCCATATCAGCCCCAGCATTTT; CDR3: CASSYNPYQPQHF
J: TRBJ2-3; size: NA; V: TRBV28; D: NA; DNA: TGTGCCAGCAGTTTGGAAGGGGGCACAGATACGCAGTATTTT; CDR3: CASSLEGGTDTQYF
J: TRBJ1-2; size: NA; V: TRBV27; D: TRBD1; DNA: TGTGCCAGCAGTTTAAGGGGACAGGGAGGTGGCTACACCTTC; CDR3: CASSLRGQGGGYTF
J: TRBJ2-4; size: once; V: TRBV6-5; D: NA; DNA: TGTGCCAGCAGTTACCAGAATGCCAAAAACATTCAGTACTTC; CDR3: CASSYQNAKNIQYF
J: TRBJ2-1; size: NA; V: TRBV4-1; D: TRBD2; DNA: TGCGCCAGCAGCGCCTCGACTAGCGGGAGGGCCTTAAATGAGCAGTTCTTC; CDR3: CASSASTSGRALNEQFF
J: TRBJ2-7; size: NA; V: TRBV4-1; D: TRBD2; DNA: TGCGCCAGCAGCCACTTAGCGGGGGCCTCCTACGAGCAGTACTTC; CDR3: CASSHLAGASYEQYF
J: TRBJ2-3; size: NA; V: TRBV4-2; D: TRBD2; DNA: TGTGCCAGCAGCCGTTCTAGCGGTTCCACAGATACGCAGTATTTT; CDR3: CASSRSSGSTDTQYF
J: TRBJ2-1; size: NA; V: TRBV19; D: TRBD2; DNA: TGTGCCAGTAGAGGACTAGCGGGAGCAAATGAGCAGTTCTTC; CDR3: CASRGLAGANEQFF
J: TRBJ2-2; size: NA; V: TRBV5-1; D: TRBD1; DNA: TGCGCCAGCAGCTTGGAGGGGGCCGGGGACGGGGAGCTGTTTTTT; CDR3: CASSLEGAGDGELFF
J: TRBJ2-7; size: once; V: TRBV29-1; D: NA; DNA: TGCAGCGTCTCCCCCCACAGCCTCTCCCGAATAATTCCCTACGAGCAGTACTTC; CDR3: CSVSPHSLSRIIPYEQYF
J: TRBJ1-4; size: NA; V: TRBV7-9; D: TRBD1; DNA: TGTGCCAGCAGCCGGACAGGGTCTAATGAAAAACTGTTTTTT; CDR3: CASSRTGSNEKLFF
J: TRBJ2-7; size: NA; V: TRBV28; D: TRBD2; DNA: TGTGCCAGCAGTTCCTGGACTAGTTTCCCCGAGCAGTACTTC; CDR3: CASSSWTSFPEQYF
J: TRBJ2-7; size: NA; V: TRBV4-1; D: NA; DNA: TGCGCCAGCAGCACCCGGACTTCACACTCCTACGAGCAGTACTTC; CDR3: CASSTRTSHSYEQYF
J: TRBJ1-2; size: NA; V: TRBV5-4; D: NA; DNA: TGTGCCAGCAGCTCCGGAGCGGAGGCCTTATTGAGCTACACCTTC; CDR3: CASSSGAEALLSYTF
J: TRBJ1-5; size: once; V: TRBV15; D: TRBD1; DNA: TGTGCCACCAGCAGAGATGCCCGGACAGGGGATCAGCCCCAGCATTTT; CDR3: CATSRDARTGDQPQHF
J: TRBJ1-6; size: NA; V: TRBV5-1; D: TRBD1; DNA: TGCGCCAGCAGCAGTGGCGGGACAGATAATTCACCCCTCCACTTT; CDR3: CASSSGGTDNSPLHF
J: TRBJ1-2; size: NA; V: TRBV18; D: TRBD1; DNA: TGTGCCAGCTCACAAAACCTCCCCGGGACAGCTGTCTACTATGGCTACACCTTC; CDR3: CASSQNLPGTAVYYGYTF
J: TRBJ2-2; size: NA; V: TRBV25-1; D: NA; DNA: TGTGCCAGCAGTGTACCAGGGGTCGGGGAGCTGTTTTTT; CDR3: CASSVPGVGELFF
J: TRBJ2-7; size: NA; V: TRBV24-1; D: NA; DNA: TGTGCCACCAGTGATCCCCAGGGAGAGCAGTACTTC; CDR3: CATSDPQGEQYF
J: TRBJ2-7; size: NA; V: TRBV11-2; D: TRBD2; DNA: TGTGCCAGCAGTCGGGGAGGGCGGGAGCTCTACGAGCAGTACTTC; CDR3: CASSRGGRELYEQYF
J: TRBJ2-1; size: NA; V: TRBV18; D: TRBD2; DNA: TGTGCCAGCTCACCAAGGCTAGCGGGAGGAGATGAGCAGTTCTTC; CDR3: CASSPRLAGGDEQFF
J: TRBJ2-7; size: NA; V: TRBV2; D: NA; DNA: TGTGCCAGCAGTGATGAGGGCGTAGGGTTTTACGAGCAGTACTTC; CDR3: CASSDEGVGFYEQYF
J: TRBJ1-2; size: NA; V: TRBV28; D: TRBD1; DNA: TGTTTGGTGGGACAGGCGACGCCCTATGGCTACACCTTC; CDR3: CLVGQATPYGYTF
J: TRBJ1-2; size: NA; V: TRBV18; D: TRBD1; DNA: TGTGCCAGCTCACCACCCGCCGGGACAGGTGGATATGGCTACACCTTC; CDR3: CASSPPAGTGGYGYTF
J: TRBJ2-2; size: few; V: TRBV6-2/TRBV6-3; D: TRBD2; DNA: TGTGCCAGCAGTTCCCTTGGGGGAGGGTCGATCGGGGAGCTGTTTTTT; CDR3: CASSSLGGGSIGELFF
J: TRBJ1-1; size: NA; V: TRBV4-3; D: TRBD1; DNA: TGCGCCAGCAGCCGGAGACAGGGAACCACTGAAGCTTTCTTT; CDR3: CASSRRQGTTEAFF
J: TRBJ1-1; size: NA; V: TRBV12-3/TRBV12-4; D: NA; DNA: TGTGCCAGCAGTAATAAGGGACATACTGAAGCTTTCTTT; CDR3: CASSNKGHTEAFF
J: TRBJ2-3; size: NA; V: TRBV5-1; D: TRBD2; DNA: TGCGCCAGCGAGGGCGGGAGTGGCACAGATACGCAGTATTTT; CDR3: CASEGGSGTDTQYF
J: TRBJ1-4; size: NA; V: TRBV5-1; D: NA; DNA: TGCGCCAGCAGCTTGTCGACAGCAACTAATGAAAAACTGTTTTTT; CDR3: CASSLSTATNEKLFF
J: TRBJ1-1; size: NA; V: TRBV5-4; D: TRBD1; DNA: TGTGCCAGCAGCTCTGGGGACAGAATACAGAACACTGAAGCTTTCTTT; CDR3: CASSSGDRIQNTEAFF
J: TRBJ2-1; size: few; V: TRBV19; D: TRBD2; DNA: TGTGCCAGTACGGGTCTTGGACAGGGAACGGGACTAGCGGGGTACAATGAGCAGTTCTTC; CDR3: CASTGLGQGTGLAGYNEQFF
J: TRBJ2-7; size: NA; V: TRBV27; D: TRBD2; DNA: TGTGCCAGTGGGGCTAGCGGGTCCTGGGAGCAGTACTTC; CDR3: CASGASGSWEQYF
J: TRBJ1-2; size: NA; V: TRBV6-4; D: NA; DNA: TGTGCCAGCAGAATATCCGGGACATCCGGTGGCTACACCTTC; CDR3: CASRISGTSGGYTF
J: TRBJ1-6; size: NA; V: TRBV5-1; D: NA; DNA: TGCGCCAGCAGCTTAGGACAGCTTAATTCACCCCTCCACTTT; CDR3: CASSLGQLNSPLHF
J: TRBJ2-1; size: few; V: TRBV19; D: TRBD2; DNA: TGTGCCAGTAGTAGAGTAGCGGGACTAAATGAGCAGTTCTTC; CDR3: CASSRVAGLNEQFF
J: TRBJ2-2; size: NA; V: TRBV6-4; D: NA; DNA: TGTGCCAGCAGTACGACTCGATCCTCCGAGGGCACCGGGGAGCTGTTTTTT; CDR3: CASSTTRSSEGTGELFF
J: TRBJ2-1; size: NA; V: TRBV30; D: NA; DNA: TGTGCCTGGAGCGCGGCCAGTGAGCAGTTCTTC; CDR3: CAWSAASEQFF
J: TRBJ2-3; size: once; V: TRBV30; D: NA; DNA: TGTGCCGGACTGAGCGGAAGACTGAGCACAGATACGCAGTATTTT; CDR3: CAGLSGRLSTDTQYF